These 27 T cell receptor beta chains came from one sample sequenced in a study of CD8 T cells in Susac syndrome. With random hexamers, reverse transcription was performed on about 0.5 to 1 ug of RNA. MiXCR, applied by TCRdb to the immunoSEQ multiplex PCR reads, yields one record per CDR3 protein. The table shows a few hundred thousand distinct CDR3 sequences, with 95% occurring only once. Input material: CD4+ T cells from PBMCs. These receptor sequences come from a human donor with multiple sclerosis.

This clonotype has just one count. The rearrangement joins TRBV25-1 to TRBJ2-7; D uncertain. The length of the CDR3 is 14 residues. V lost 2 bases, J lost 3 bases, and 11 bases lay in between. Germline assignment: CDR1 MGHDK and CDR2 SYGVNS. The CDR3 DNA is TGTGCCAGCAGTGAAGGTCAGAGAATCTACGAGCAGTACTTC. Protein: CASSEGQRIYEQYF.

V and J are TRBV30 and TRBJ1-1; weak D call: TRBD1 (5 bases). The CDR3 is 14 residues long. Germline V gene lookup returns CDR1 GTSNPN and CDR2 SVGIG (reference sequence). V was trimmed by 0 bases and J by 0 bases, leaving 8 bases between them. CDR3 in amino acids: CAWSVDRLNTEAFF. CDR3 nucleotide sequence: TGTGCCTGGAGTGTAGACAGACTGAACACTGAAGCTTTCTTT.

The chain uses TRBV20-1 and TRBJ2-7; D unresolved. There are 13 residues in the CDR3. V was cut by 0 bases and J by 4 bases, with 10 bases left in between. Germline V lookup: CDR1 DFQATT, CDR2 SNEGSKA (reference sequence). The DNA for the CDR3 is TGCAGTGCTAGAGAGTGGGCCCGTTACGAGCAGTACTTC. Its protein product is CSAREWARYEQYF.

The chain employs TRBV5-1 and TRBJ2-7, with D possibly TRBD1 on 6 matching bases. V was pared by 4 bases and J by 6 bases, with 20 bases between. CDR3 length: 15 amino acids. Germline V gene data show CDR1 as SGHRS and CDR2 as YFSETQ. The CDR3 reads CASSPPGQGWGEQYF. The DNA of the CDR3 is TGCGCCAGCAGCCCGCCGGGACAAGGTTGGGGCGAGCAGTACTTC.

The chain recombines TRBV20-1 with TRBJ1-5; 8 bases are shared with TRBD1. CDR3 size: 15 residues. In germline, CDR1 is DFQATT, CDR2 SNEGSKA (reference sequence). V lost 6 bases to trimming and J lost 4 bases; unmatched junction nucleotides: 11. The DNA for the CDR3 is TGCAGTGCGTACGCGGACAGGGTGGGTAATCAGCCCCAGCATTTT. This encodes CSAYADRVGNQPQHF.

V gene TRBV29-1 combines with J gene TRBJ2-5; 11 bases line up with TRBD2. CDR3 length: 13 residues. Losses at the gene ends were 8 bases for V and 4 bases for J; bases not matched to a gene: 6. The germline gives CDR1 SQVTM, CDR2 ANQGSEA. CDR3 sequence reads: CSLGLAGGETQYF. Here the CDR3 DNA reads TGCAGCTTGGGGCTAGCGGGGGGAGAGACCCAGTACTTC.

Here the CDR3 reads CSVKIAVTYEQYF. The CDR3 DNA reads TGCAGCGTTAAAATAGCGGTAACCTACGAGCAGTACTTC. The chain joins TRBV29-1 to TRBJ2-7, with D perhaps matching TRBD2 (6 bases). The V and J ends lost 5 bases and 2 bases respectively, with 13 bases between them. From germline, CDR1 is SQVTM and CDR2 ANQGSEA. The CDR3 sequence is 13 residues long.

The rearrangement joins TRBV4-2 to TRBJ2-1, with 10 bases identical to TRBD2. This CDR3 is built from 19 residues. Per the germline V gene, CDR1 is LGHNA and CDR2 is YNFKEQ. V was pared by 4 bases and J by 7 bases, with 19 bases of the junction left unmatched. The CDR3 nucleotides read TGTGCCAGCAGCCGCACCGGGACACCACTAGCGGGAAGTGAGAATGAGCAGTTCTTC. Protein: CASSRTGTPLAGSENEQFF.

The chain uses TRBV27 and TRBJ2-1; maybe TRBD1 (6 bases). This CDR3 contains 17 residues. Germline V gene data show CDR1 as MNHEY and CDR2 as SMNVEV (reference sequence). V lost 7 bases to trimming and J lost 4 bases, with 23 bases between them. The CDR3 DNA follows: TGTGCCAGCACCATAAAGGGGGATCGACAGTTTTACAATGAGCAGTTCTTC. Residues: CASTIKGDRQFYNEQFF.

This clonotype was picked up one time. This chain joins TRBV29-1 and TRBJ1-6; 7 bases agree with TRBD1. This CDR3 is 13 amino acids long. V gave up 6 bases and J gave up 9 bases; unmatched junction bases: 8. Germline CDR1 and CDR2: SQVTM and ANQGSEA. The CDR3 here is CSVRQGGGSPLHF. CDR3 nucleotides: TGCAGCGTGAGACAGGGCGGTGGTTCACCCCTCCACTTT.

About this clonotype: One junction end disagrees with the germline gene, perhaps due to a read error. The chain has TRBV29-1 and TRBJ2-5; 7 nucleotides agree with TRBD2. The V gene's germline CDR1 is SQVTM and CDR2 ANQGSEA. This CDR3 region has 13 residues. Here the CDR3 reads CSAEREVLETQYF. CDR3 DNA: TGCAGCGCTGAACGGGAGGTGTTGGAGACCCAGTACTTC.

CDR3 region: CSAARLNYGYTF. CDR3 DNA sequence: TGCAGTGCTGCGCGCCTAAACTATGGCTACACCTTC. V and J are TRBV20-1 and TRBJ1-2, with D uncertain. The CDR3 is made up of 12 amino acids. Germline CDR1 reads DFQATT; CDR2 reads SNEGSKA (reference sequence). V was shortened by 5 bases and J by 2 bases, with 9 bases between the two germline ends.

This clonotype appeared once. The chain recombines TRBV5-1 with TRBJ2-7; D uncertain. CDR1 is SGHRS and CDR2 is YFSETQ in the germline V gene. CDR3 length: 15 amino acids. Deletions cut 0 bases from V and 0 bases from J, with 10 bases between. The CDR3 DNA follows: TGCGCCAGCAGCTTGGAAATAGGTAACTCCTACGAGCAGTACTTC. This translates into CASSLEIGNSYEQYF. Looking up the rest from reference TRBV5-1 and TRBJ2-7 gives the full variable domain: KAGVTQTPRYLIKTRGQQVTLSCSPISGHRSVSWYQQTPGQGLQFLFEYFSETQRNKGNFPGRFSGRQFSNSRSEMNVSTLELGDSALYLCASSLEIGNSYEQYFGPGTRLTVT.

CDR3 nucleotides: TGTGCCAGCAGTGTCGTAGCGGGAACATACGAGCAGTACTTC. It is translated as CASSVVAGTYEQYF. The rearrangement links TRBV27 to TRBJ2-7, with TRBD2 matching 8 bases. V was clipped by 5 bases and J by 4 bases; unmatched bases: 7. This CDR3 region has 14 residues. Germline lookup yields CDR1 MNHEY and CDR2 SMNVEV (reference sequence).

The rearrangement links TRBV24-1 to TRBJ1-2; no definite D call. V dropped 3 bases and J dropped 7 bases, with 5 bases sitting between them. Per germline, CDR1 KGHDR and CDR2 SFDVKD. The CDR3 runs to 11 residues. The CDR3 region is CATSDMSGYTF. CDR3 in DNA: TGTGCCACCAGTGATATGAGTGGCTACACCTTC.

The chain has TRBV7-2 and TRBJ2-1, with TRBD2 matching 9 bases. The CDR3 runs 16 residues. With 4 bases clipped from V and 7 bases from J, the junction kept 11 bases outside the gene matches. CDR1 and CDR2 (germline): SGHTA, FQGNSA. CDR3 loop: CASSSIAGAIGNEQFF. Written as DNA, the CDR3 is TGTGCCAGCAGCTCAATAGCGGGGGCCATAGGGAATGAGCAGTTCTTC.

This clonotype showed up just once. This chain links TRBV29-1 with TRBJ1-1, with D hard to call. V was shortened by 6 bases and J by 5 bases, with 16 bases between the two germline ends. This CDR3 region has 13 residues. Per the germline V gene, CDR1 is SQVTM and CDR2 is ANQGSEA. The DNA for the CDR3 is TGCAGCGTCGTCTGGGTGGCCGGAACTGAAGCTTTCTTT. It is translated as CSVVWVAGTEAFF. Variable domain in full (rest from reference TRBV29-1 and TRBJ1-1): SAVISQKPSRDICQRGTSLTIQCQVDSQVTMMFWYRQQPGQSLTLIATANQGSEATYESGFVIDKFPISRPNLTFSTLTVSNMSPEDSSIYLCSVVWVAGTEAFFGQGTRLTVV.

The chain combines TRBV20-1 with TRBJ1-2; the match to TRBD1 covers 7 bases. With 6 bases clipped from V and 5 bases from J, the junction kept 9 bases outside the gene matches. Per germline, CDR1 DFQATT and CDR2 SNEGSKA (reference sequence). The CDR3 sequence is 13 residues long. CDR3 DNA: TGCAGTGCGTCTACAGGGGCCCCGTATGGCTACACCTTC. It is translated as CSASTGAPYGYTF.

This chain links TRBV3-1 with TRBJ2-1; perhaps D is TRBD1 or TRBD2 (5 bases each). V was clipped by 6 bases and J by 8 bases, with 23 bases between them. CDR3 length: 16 amino acids. Germline values: CDR1 LGHDT, CDR2 YNNKEL (reference sequence). This CDR3 is CASSPLRRGAGDEQFF. The CDR3 DNA reads TGTGCCAGCAGTCCTTTGAGGAGAGGGGCCGGCGATGAGCAGTTCTTC.

The genes are TRBV20-1 and TRBJ1-2, with a tentative D call TRBD1 (5 bases). This CDR3 comprises 15 residues. Germline values: CDR1 DFQATT, CDR2 SNEGSKA (reference sequence). V lost 3 bases and J 2 bases, leaving 16 bases between the germline ends. The CDR3: CSASGGTGGNYGYTF. The CDR3, as DNA: TGCAGTGCTAGTGGGGGAACAGGAGGAAACTATGGCTACACCTTC.

This clonotype has only one observation. This chain links TRBV5-6 with TRBJ2-1; unclear D gene. CDR3 size: 13 residues. Trimming took off 0 bases at V and 4 bases at J, with 5 bases between the two ends. The germline V gene encodes CDR1 SGHDT and CDR2 YYEEEE. CDR3 residues: CASSLAVYNEQFF. For the CDR3, the DNA is TGTGCCAGCAGCTTGGCAGTTTACAATGAGCAGTTCTTC.

The genes are TRBV20-1 and TRBJ2-1, with 7 bases matching TRBD1. V trimming: 5 bases; J trimming: 0 bases; junction bases outside the gene matches: 4. The germline V gene encodes CDR1 DFQATT and CDR2 SNEGSKA (reference sequence). This CDR3 spans 14 amino acids. The CDR3 here is CSASTGSSYNEQFF. The CDR3 DNA follows: TGCAGTGCTTCGACAGGGAGCTCCTACAATGAGCAGTTCTTC.

V usage is TRBV29-1 and J usage is TRBJ1-2; unclear D gene. CDR1 and CDR2 from the germline V gene are SQVTM and ANQGSEA. CDR3 length equals 12 residues. V gave up 4 bases and J gave up 4 bases, with 10 bases separating them. The CDR3 region is CSVVSSVYGYTF. CDR3 DNA sequence: TGCAGCGTTGTAAGTTCCGTCTATGGCTACACCTTC.

V gene TRBV20-1 combines with J gene TRBJ2-7; D gene unclear. Germline loops: CDR1 DFQATT, CDR2 SNEGSKA (reference sequence). The length of the CDR3 is 13 residues. Deletions cut 4 bases from V and 2 bases from J, with 12 bases between. CDR3: CSAIYGTPYEQYF. The CDR3, as DNA: TGCAGTGCTATCTACGGTACCCCCTACGAGCAGTACTTC.

This clonotype was found a few times. The chain employs TRBV20-1 and TRBJ2-7; TRBD2 aligns across 7 bases. Looked up from germline, CDR1 is DFQATT and CDR2 is SNEGSKA (reference sequence). The ends lost 0 bases at V and 10 bases at J; junction bases unmatched: 3. This CDR3 has 11 residues. CDR3 amino acids: CSARDGRGQYF. The CDR3 nucleotides read TGCAGTGCTAGAGATGGGAGGGGTCAGTACTTC.

The chain recombines TRBV12-3 or TRBV12-4 with TRBJ1-5, with unresolved D. Trimming removed 6 bases at V and 5 bases at J, with 8 bases between. The CDR3 runs to 12 residues. CDR3 coding DNA: TGTGCCAGCAGGATCGATTATCAGCCCCAGCATTTT. Translated, it gives CASRIDYQPQHF.

The chain recombines TRBV28 with TRBJ2-3; the D is unclear. Germline-derived CDR1 and CDR2 are MDHEN and SYDVKM. The CDR3 runs to 14 residues. Trimming took 5 bases from V and 2 from J, leaving 11 bases between them. The CDR3 loop is CASSRASVTDTQYF. The DNA for the CDR3 is TGTGCCAGCAGTCGGGCGTCCGTCACAGATACGCAGTATTTT.